The 22 T cell receptor beta chains below all came from one sample that was sequenced in a study of T cell responses to AZD1222 COVID-19 vaccine. Sequencing used immunoSEQ multiplex PCR; TCRdb keeps in-frame clones, though not all of them. The sample records about 190,000 clones, about 94% being singletons. The sample was peripheral blood, taken on day 0 of AZD1222 vaccination. The receptor set was obtained from an adult in good health.

The chain uses TRBV28 and TRBJ2-7; D possibly uses TRBD1 or TRBD2 (5 bases each). Trimming pared 4 bases from V and 0 bases from J, leaving 13 bases between. Germline V gene data show CDR1 as MDHEN and CDR2 as SYDVKM. This CDR3 region has 15 residues. In nucleotides, the CDR3 is TGTGCCAGCAGTTCCGGGACGGTGAGCTCCTACGAGCAGTACTTC. It encodes CASSSGTVSSYEQYF.

The V and J genes are TRBV5-6 and TRBJ2-7, with TRBD2 matching 8 bases. CDR1 and CDR2 (germline): SGHDT, YYEEEE. V gave up 4 bases and J gave up 2 bases; unmatched junction bases: 17. There are 18 residues in the CDR3. For the CDR3, the DNA is TGTGCCAGCAGCACCACCGGCAGATCCCAGACTAGCGCCTACGAGCAGTACTTC. Translation: CASSTTGRSQTSAYEQYF.

This clone showed up just once. The V call is TRBV6-5, the J call TRBJ2-1; D call uncertain. The CDR3 totals 13 residues. V dropped 5 bases and J dropped 4 bases, with 9 bases sitting between them. CDR1 and CDR2 (germline): MNHEY, SVGAGI. In DNA, the CDR3 is TGTGCCAGCAGTCTTGGGTTTTACAATGAGCAGTTCTTC. It codes for CASSLGFYNEQFF.

The genes are TRBV7-9 and TRBJ1-1, with D hard to call. CDR1 and CDR2 (germline): SEHNR, FQNEAQ (reference sequence). The CDR3 sequence is 14 residues long. Trimming left V 5 bases short and J 0 bases short, with 10 bases between. The CDR3 DNA sequence: TGTGCCAGCAGCCCTCCCGGAATGAACACTGAAGCTTTCTTT. It yields the protein CASSPPGMNTEAFF.

The chain links TRBV4-2 to TRBJ1-5; 11 nucleotides match TRBD1. V dropped 7 bases and J dropped 2; count of bases not matched to a gene: 22. The CDR3 contains 21 residues. Germline V gives CDR1 LGHNA, CDR2 YNFKEQ. In DNA, the CDR3 is TGTGCCAGCACCCCCGGGGTCCGGCCGTGGGGACAGGGGGGGGGCAATCAGCCCCAGCATTTT. It translates to CASTPGVRPWGQGGGNQPQHF.

The chain carries TRBV7-2 and TRBJ1-1; a weak D match, TRBD1 (6 bases). Germline CDR1 is SGHTA and CDR2 is FQGNSA. CDR3 size: 13 residues. V lost 5 bases and J 1 base, leaving 8 bases between the germline ends. This CDR3 reads CASSPRGNTEAFF. CDR3 coding DNA: TGTGCCAGCAGCCCCAGGGGGAACACTGAAGCTTTCTTT.

The chain is built from TRBV7-2 and TRBJ2-2, with a tentative D call TRBD2 (5 bases). Per the germline V gene, CDR1 is SGHTA and CDR2 is FQGNSA. CDR3 length: 13 residues. With 5 bases removed from V and 6 bases from J, the gap between germline ends came to 10 bases. CDR3 sequence (DNA): TGTGCCAGCAGCCCCGGACTCGCCGGGGAGCTGTTTTTT. Protein sequence: CASSPGLAGELFF.

The chain couples TRBV24-1 to TRBJ2-1; D is ambiguous. Trimming shortened V by 3 bases and J by 4 bases, and 9 bases separated the two germline ends. Germline assignment: CDR1 KGHDR and CDR2 SFDVKD. The CDR3 is 14 amino acids. In nucleotides, the CDR3 is TGTGCCACCAGTGATCCGGGCGGATACAATGAGCAGTTCTTC. Translated: CATSDPGGYNEQFF.

The rearrangement joins TRBV19 to TRBJ1-5; D perhaps matches TRBD1 (5 bases). The CDR3 has 15 residues. From germline, CDR1 is LNHDA and CDR2 SQIVND (reference sequence). V was shortened by 1 base and J by 2 bases, with 9 bases between the two germline ends. CDR3 coding DNA: TGTGCCAGTAGTATAGGGGCAGGGCGCAATCAGCCCCAGCATTTT. Protein: CASSIGAGRNQPQHF.

CDR3 DNA sequence: TGTGCCAGCAGCGCTGGACTAGCCCCAACGCAGTATTTT. It is translated as CASSAGLAPTQYF. The V call is TRBV9, the J call TRBJ2-3, with TRBD2 matching 8 bases. The length of the CDR3 is 13 residues. Germline CDR1 reads SGDLS; CDR2 reads YYNGEE. Trimming removed 3 bases from V and 9 bases from J; junction bases left unmatched: 6.

The V and J genes are TRBV6-1 and TRBJ2-7; 11 bases align to TRBD2. Looked up from germline, CDR1 is MNHNS and CDR2 is SASEGT. V dropped 2 bases and J dropped 0; count of bases not matched to a gene: 9. CDR3 length equals 18 residues. This chain's CDR3 is CASSEKGASGGISYEQYF. The CDR3 nucleotides read TGTGCCAGCAGTGAAAAGGGGGCTAGCGGGGGGATCTCCTACGAGCAGTACTTC.

The chain is built from TRBV12-3 or TRBV12-4 and TRBJ1-1; D gene unclear. CDR3 size: 12 residues. Deletions cut 7 bases from V and 2 bases from J, with 8 bases between. The CDR3 coding sequence is TGTGCCAGCACTCTTCTAAACACTGAAGCTTTCTTT. Its protein product is CASTLLNTEAFF.

The V and J genes are TRBV9 and TRBJ1-2; TRBD1 matches at 8 bases. This CDR3 spans 13 amino acids. The germline CDR1 and CDR2 sequences are SGDLS and YYNGEE. V dropped 4 bases and J dropped 7; count of bases not matched to a gene: 6. The CDR3: CASSPDRGGGYTF. The CDR3 bases are TGTGCCAGCAGCCCTGACAGGGGAGGTGGCTACACCTTC.

The V gene is TRBV7-8, the J gene TRBJ1-1; possibly TRBD1 for D (6 bases). The V gene's germline CDR1 is SGHVS and CDR2 FQNEAQ. The CDR3 loop spans 12 amino acids. The V end lost 5 bases, the J end lost 3 bases, and 7 bases lay between the germline ends. The CDR3 protein is CASSQGYTEAFF. In nucleotides, the CDR3 is TGTGCCAGCAGCCAGGGGTACACTGAAGCTTTCTTT. Combining the CDR3 with reference TRBV7-8 and TRBJ1-1 gives the whole variable domain GAGVSQSPRYKVAKRGQDVALRCDPISGHVSLFWYQQALGQGPEFLTYFQNEAQLDKSGLPSDRFFAERPEGSVSTLKIQRTQQEDSAVYLCASSQGYTEAFFGQGTRLTVV.

CDR3 bases: TGTGCCAGTCAACAGGGCCGTTACGAAAAACTGTTTTTT. Translated: CASQQGRYEKLFF. This chain links TRBV6-5 with TRBJ1-4, with D maybe TRBD1 (6 bases). The CDR3 extends over 13 amino acids. Trimming pared 9 bases from V and 8 bases from J, leaving 16 bases between. From germline, CDR1 is MNHEY and CDR2 SVGAGI.

The genes are TRBV12-3 or TRBV12-4 and TRBJ2-5; unclear D gene. The CDR3 covers 13 residues. V dropped 4 bases and J dropped 7 bases, with 13 bases sitting between them. CDR3 nucleotides: TGTGCCAGCAGTTCCCCCGGGTGGGGGACCCAGTACTTC. This encodes CASSSPGWGTQYF.

J is TRBJ2-5 and V is TRBV30; 10 bases line up with TRBD1. CDR3 size: 14 residues. CDR1 GTSNPN and CDR2 SVGIG come from the germline V gene (reference sequence). With V trimmed by 4 bases and J by 5 bases, 7 bases remained unmatched. The CDR3, as DNA: TGTGCCTGGACAAAGACAGGGGGCTGGGAGACCCAGTACTTC. Its translation: CAWTKTGGWETQYF.

V and J are TRBV7-8 and TRBJ2-7, with a tentative D call TRBD2 (6 bases). CDR1 and CDR2 from the germline V gene are SGHVS and FQNEAQ. Trimming stripped 2 bases from V and 0 bases from J, with 8 bases between. This CDR3 has 14 amino acids. CDR3 in amino acids: CASSLSGSSYEQYF. As DNA, the CDR3 is TGTGCCAGCAGCTTATCCGGGAGCTCCTACGAGCAGTACTTC.

The V call is TRBV4-2, the J call TRBJ1-1, with D perhaps TRBD1 (6 bases). V lost 1 base, J lost 0 bases, and 18 bases lay in between. The CDR3 consists of 18 residues. Germline V gives CDR1 LGHNA, CDR2 YNFKEQ. The CDR3 reads CASSQVREGGAMNTEAFF. CDR3 nucleotide sequence: TGTGCCAGCAGCCAAGTTCGGGAGGGGGGGGCTATGAACACTGAAGCTTTCTTT.

A few counts support this clone. The rearrangement uses TRBV3-1 (or the pseudogene TRBV3-2) and TRBJ2-7; TRBD1 aligns across 8 bases. The germline gives CDR1 LGHDT, CDR2 YNNKEL (reference sequence). J was trimmed by 5 bases and V by 4 bases; bases with no gene match: 7. The CDR3 contains 14 residues. CDR3 protein: CASSLRQGRHEQYF. CDR3 DNA sequence: TGTGCCAGCAGCCTCCGACAGGGGCGCCACGAGCAGTACTTC.

CDR3 nucleotides: TGCGCCAGCAGTCCGTCCCTTAATTCACCCCTCCACTTT. It encodes CASSPSLNSPLHF. The rearrangement uses TRBV10-2 and TRBJ1-6; D call uncertain. Germline CDR1 and CDR2: WSHSY and SAAADI. The CDR3 is made up of 13 amino acids. Trimming stripped 5 bases from V and 6 bases from J, with 8 bases between.

This sequence joins TRBV19 and TRBJ1-5, with D maybe TRBD1 (5 bases). The CDR3 is made up of 19 amino acids. The germline CDR1 and CDR2 sequences are LNHDA and SQIVND (reference sequence). The V and J ends lost 5 bases and 1 base respectively, with 24 bases between them. The CDR3 loop is CASSPFAGTLERSNQPQHF. In DNA form, the CDR3 reads TGTGCCAGTAGTCCCTTTGCGGGGACCCTGGAAAGAAGCAATCAGCCCCAGCATTTT.